The 24 T cell receptor beta chains reported below all come from one sample, sequenced in a study of cytomegalovirus exposure and HLA in healthy donors. The PCR ran on 60 Vbeta and 13 Jbeta primers. Profiling relied on immunoSEQ multiplex PCR, and the TCRdb table lists in-frame clones only, not all of them. The data show 100,000 to 120,000 clones, 67% seen once. Sequenced input: PBMCs. The receptors stem from a man aged 18 to 30 in good health and CMV-seropositive.

This clone was observed a handful of times. V usage is TRBV2 and J usage is TRBJ1-2; 7 nucleotides line up with TRBD1. The germline CDR1 and CDR2 sequences are SNHLY and FYNNEI. This CDR3 comprises 15 residues. V gave up 8 bases and J gave up 1 base; unmatched junction bases: 10. For the CDR3, the DNA is TGTGCCAGCGGAGGGGACAGAGAACATAACTATGGCTACACCTTC. Residues: CASGGDREHNYGYTF.

The chain joins TRBV5-4 to TRBJ2-1; weak D call: TRBD2 (7 bases). The ends were cut back, 4 bases at V and 6 bases at J, with 20 bases in the middle. CDR3 size: 16 residues. Per the germline V gene, CDR1 is SGHNT and CDR2 is YYREEE (reference sequence). The CDR3 nucleotides read TGTGCCAGCAGCACCGGGGGGCCTCTCCTGGGCAATGAGCAGTTCTTC. It yields the protein CASSTGGPLLGNEQFF.

The genes are TRBV11-3 and TRBJ1-5, with D maybe TRBD1 (6 bases). CDR1 is SGHNT and CDR2 is YENEEA in the germline V gene. V gave up 0 bases and J gave up 4 bases, with 13 bases separating them. The CDR3 contains 16 residues. The CDR3 nucleotides are TGTGCCAGCAGCTTAGATCGCAGGACAGAAAATCAGCCCCAGCATTTT. Its protein is CASSLDRRTENQPQHF.

This clone appeared a single time. V is TRBV4-1 and J is TRBJ2-7; 8 bases line up with TRBD1. CDR3 length: 14 residues. Trimming at V came to 1 base and at J to 5 bases, leaving 4 bases not matched to a gene. Germline CDR1 reads MGHRA; CDR2 reads YSYEKL. The CDR3 here is CASSQGTGHNEQYF. The CDR3 region has the DNA TGCGCCAGCAGCCAAGGGACAGGGCACAACGAGCAGTACTTC.

The genes are TRBV13 and TRBJ2-3; 8 positions agree with TRBD1. The CDR3 sequence is 15 residues long. Germline CDR1 reads PRHDT; CDR2 reads FYEKMQ (reference sequence). Trimming cost V 6 bases and J 2 bases; bases outside gene matches: 7. CDR3 bases: TGTGCCAGCAGTCCTGACAGGGGAAACACAGATACGCAGTATTTT. The encoded protein is CASSPDRGNTDTQYF.

This chain connects TRBV6-1 to TRBJ2-3, with D perhaps matching TRBD1 (6 bases). V lost 6 bases, J lost 8 bases, and 15 bases lay in between. This CDR3 region has 13 residues. Germline V lookup: CDR1 MNHNS, CDR2 SASEGT. The CDR3 DNA reads TGTGCCAGCAGAACCAACTCACAGGGTACGCAGTATTTT. Residues: CASRTNSQGTQYF.

J is TRBJ1-3 and V is TRBV9; perhaps TRBD1 as D (5 bases). CDR3 length: 17 amino acids. V was trimmed by 1 base and J by 0 bases, leaving 14 bases between them. Germline CDR1 SGDLS, CDR2 YYNGEE. CDR3 region: CASSVSREEVSGNTIYF. CDR3 nucleotides: TGTGCCAGCAGCGTAAGCAGGGAGGAAGTCTCTGGAAACACCATATATTTT.

Of note for this clone: The junction departs from the called germline gene at one end, perhaps through a read error. This chain uses TRBV5-1 with TRBJ1-2; a possible D gene is TRBD1 (6 bases). This CDR3 comprises 15 residues. Germline loops: CDR1 SGHRS, CDR2 YFSETQ. The DNA of the CDR3 is TGCGCCAGCCACAACGGCGGGGGCACTAACTATGGCTACCCCTTC. Protein sequence: CASHNGGGTNYGYPF.

To note about this clone: Germline and junction disagree at one end, which may indicate a read error. The rearrangement uses TRBV4-1 and TRBJ1-2; TRBD1 matches 12 bases. The length of the CDR3 is 17 residues. CDR1 and CDR2 (germline): MGHRA, YSYEKL. This CDR3 reads CASSPGDRDRGQAGYPF. The CDR3 bases are TGCGCCAGCAGCCCTGGGGATCGGGACAGGGGGCAAGCGGGCTACCCCTTC.

The chain couples TRBV6-6 to TRBJ2-3; tentatively, D is TRBD2 (5 bases). The CDR3 contains 16 residues. With 0 bases removed from V and 6 bases from J, the gap between germline ends came to 16 bases. Looked up from germline, CDR1 is MNHNY and CDR2 is SVGAGI (reference sequence). This CDR3 reads CASSYSGVGEKDTQYF. CDR3 in DNA: TGTGCCAGCAGTTACTCGGGAGTCGGGGAGAAGGATACGCAGTATTTT.

This sequence joins TRBV5-4 and TRBJ2-1, with a tentative D call TRBD2 (6 bases). The ends were cut back, 2 bases at V and 2 bases at J, with 14 bases in the middle. Per germline, CDR1 SGHNT and CDR2 YYREEE (reference sequence). The CDR3 length is 16 residues. The CDR3: CASSFSAGPTYNEQFF. Here the CDR3 DNA reads TGTGCCAGCAGCTTTTCGGCGGGGCCAACCTACAATGAGCAGTTCTTC.

The chain links TRBV2 to TRBJ2-7; TRBD2 agrees at 9 bases. The CDR3 runs to 15 residues. Germline trimming cut 1 base from V and 3 bases from J; bases unmatched to any gene: 4. Germline V CDR1 and CDR2: SNHLY, FYNNEI. The CDR3: CASSEGSGGYYEQYF. The CDR3 DNA follows: TGTGCCAGCAGTGAAGGTAGCGGGGGATACTACGAGCAGTACTTC.

J is TRBJ2-7 and V is TRBV5-4, with D possibly TRBD1 on 5 matching bases. Trimming pared 3 bases from V and 0 bases from J, leaving 13 bases between. CDR3 size: 15 residues. Germline-derived CDR1 and CDR2 are SGHNT and YYREEE (reference sequence). CDR3 bases: TGTGCCAGCAGCTCCGACAGAAAAGCCTCCTACGAGCAGTACTTC. Translated: CASSSDRKASYEQYF.

The V call is TRBV29-1, the J call TRBJ1-2, with D hard to call. The CDR3 is 11 amino acids. CDR1 is SQVTM and CDR2 is ANQGSEA in the germline V gene. The V end was cut by 7 bases, the J end by 5 bases, with 11 bases between. Here the CDR3 reads CSALGRYGYTF. CDR3 DNA sequence: TGCAGCGCCCTAGGTCGATATGGCTACACCTTC.

The V call is TRBV5-1, the J call TRBJ2-1; maybe TRBD2 (5 bases). V lost 0 bases and J lost 0, with 7 bases in between. Germline CDR1 reads SGHRS; CDR2 reads YFSETQ. The CDR3 is 15 amino acids. The CDR3 nucleotides are TGCGCCAGCAGCTTGGGAGGGATCTCCTACAATGAGCAGTTCTTC. The encoded protein is CASSLGGISYNEQFF.

The CDR3 sequence is CASSLDRYTQYF. In DNA, the CDR3 is TGTGCCAGCAGCTTGGACAGATATACGCAGTATTTT. The chain links TRBV5-4 to TRBJ2-3; D gene uncertain. This CDR3 is built from 12 residues. V was clipped by 0 bases and J by 7 bases, with 6 bases between them. The germline V gene has CDR1 SGHNT and CDR2 YYREEE (reference sequence).

J is TRBJ1-2 and V is TRBV28; 7 bases are shared with TRBD1. CDR1 is MDHEN and CDR2 is SYDVKM in the germline V gene. Trimming took 8 bases from V and 8 from J; bases not matched to a gene: 11. The CDR3 covers 13 residues. In nucleotides, the CDR3 is TGTGCCAGCTCCCAGGGGGGCGTTCTAGGCTACACCTTC. Encoded protein: CASSQGGVLGYTF.

This clone was observed once. The genes are TRBV25-1 and TRBJ2-5; 9 nucleotides line up with TRBD1. The CDR3 runs 14 residues. The germline V gene has CDR1 MGHDK and CDR2 SYGVNS. V trimming: 4 bases; J trimming: 4 bases; junction bases outside the gene matches: 4. CDR3 bases: TGTGCCAGCAGTGTACCGGGACAGGGAGAGACCCAGTACTTC. This sequence encodes CASSVPGQGETQYF. The complete variable domain, with remaining parts taken from reference TRBV25-1 and TRBJ2-5, reads EADIYQTPRYLVIGTGKKITLECSQTMGHDKMYWYQQDPGMELHLIHYSYGVNSTEKGDLSSESTVSRIRTEHFPLTLESARPSHTSQYLCASSVPGQGETQYFGPGTRLLVL.

This sequence joins TRBV28 and TRBJ2-7, with D possibly TRBD1 on 5 matching bases. The CDR3 is 15 amino acids. Germline CDR1 MDHEN, CDR2 SYDVKM. Trimming removed 6 bases from V and 2 bases from J, with 17 bases in between. In nucleotides, the CDR3 is TGTGCCAGCAGCTCAGGGTGGCAAGCAACCTACGAGCAGTACTTC. It codes for CASSSGWQATYEQYF.

J is TRBJ1-1 and V is TRBV14; TRBD1 might be the D (5 bases). The CDR3 runs 13 residues. The germline V and J ends were trimmed by 4 bases and 2 bases, with 8 bases remaining between them. Per germline, CDR1 SGHDN and CDR2 FVKESK. The CDR3 nucleotides are TGTGCCAGCAGCCTTGACAGTAACACTGAAGCTTTCTTT. Translating gives CASSLDSNTEAFF.

V usage is TRBV7-9 and J usage is TRBJ2-3; 12 bases are shared with TRBD2. V lost 5 bases and J lost 3; bases outside the gene matches: 6. CDR1 is SEHNR and CDR2 is FQNEAQ in the germline V gene (reference sequence). The CDR3 runs to 16 residues. Written as DNA, the CDR3 is TGTGCCAGCAGCGCCCCGACTAGCGGGGGAACAGATACGCAGTATTTT. It encodes CASSAPTSGGTDTQYF.

CDR3 DNA: TGTGCCAGCAGTGTCCTTCCGGGACTAGCGGGGGGAATCAATGAGCAGTTCTTC. Amino acids: CASSVLPGLAGGINEQFF. The rearrangement links TRBV6-1 to TRBJ2-1, with TRBD2 matching 15 bases. The V gene end was trimmed by 4 bases and the J gene end by 6 bases; junction bases not matched to a gene: 10. The V gene's germline CDR1 is MNHNS and CDR2 SASEGT. The CDR3 sequence is 18 residues long.

Comments on this clone: A read error may account for a junction end that differs from germline. The CDR3 loop is CASSAETNSGYTF. DNA for the CDR3: TGTGCCAGCAGTGCCGAAACTAACTCTGGCTACACCTTC. The V gene is TRBV6-4, the J gene TRBJ1-2; D gene uncertain. The CDR3 totals 13 residues. CDR1 is MRHNA, CDR2 SNTAGT, per germline.

The CDR3 spells CASSPGGASYNEQFF. The CDR3 nucleotides are TGCGCCAGCAGCCCTGGTGGGGCTTCCTACAATGAGCAGTTCTTC. The V and J genes are TRBV5-1 and TRBJ2-1, with a possible D match to TRBD1 (5 bases). Germline values: CDR1 SGHRS, CDR2 YFSETQ. Trimming removed 4 bases at V and 1 base at J, with 12 bases between. The CDR3 has 15 residues.